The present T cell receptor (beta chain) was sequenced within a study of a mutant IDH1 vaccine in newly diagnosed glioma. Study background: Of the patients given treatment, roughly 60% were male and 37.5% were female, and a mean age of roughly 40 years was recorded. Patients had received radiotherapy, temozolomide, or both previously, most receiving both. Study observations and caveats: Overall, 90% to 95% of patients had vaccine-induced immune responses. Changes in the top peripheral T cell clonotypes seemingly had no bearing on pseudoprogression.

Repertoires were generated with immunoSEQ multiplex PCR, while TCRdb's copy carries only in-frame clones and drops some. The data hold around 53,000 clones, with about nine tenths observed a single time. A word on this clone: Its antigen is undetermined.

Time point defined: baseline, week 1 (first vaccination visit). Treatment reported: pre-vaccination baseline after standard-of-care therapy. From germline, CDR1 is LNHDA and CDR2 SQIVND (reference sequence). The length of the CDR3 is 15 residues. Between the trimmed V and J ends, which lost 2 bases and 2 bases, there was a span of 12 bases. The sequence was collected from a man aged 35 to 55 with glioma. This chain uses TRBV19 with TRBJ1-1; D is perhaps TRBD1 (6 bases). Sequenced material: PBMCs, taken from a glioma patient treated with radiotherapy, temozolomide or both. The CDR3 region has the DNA TGTGCCAGTAGTATACCGGGGGCCCCCAACACTGAAGCTTTCTTT. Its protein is CASSIPGAPNTEAFF.